This T cell receptor (beta chain) comes out of a study of early T cells in non-severe SARS-CoV-2 infection. This clonotype occurred a few times. A single record per CDR3 protein comes from TCRdb applying MiXCR to the 5' RACE reads. Seen here are around 100,000 distinct CDR3 sequences, under 15% observed once, and the top ten hold roughly 6.2%. The CDR3 loop spans 15 amino acids. The sequenced sample was whole blood. The chain has TRBV21-1 and TRBJ2-1; TRBD2, the table's D call, lacks a check against the DNA. TRBV21-1 is tagged as a pseudogene. The receptor's source is an adult who was a healthcare worker with PCR-confirmed SARS-CoV-2 infection or an uninfected control (not recorded which). The DNA of the CDR3 is TGTGCCAGCAGCACCCCTAGCGGGGGTTACAATGAGCAGTTCTTC. Translation: CASSTPSGGYNEQFF.